This is a list of T cell receptor beta chains from one sample in a study of control samples from healthy donors and cancer patients. Measured with immunoSEQ multiplex PCR; TCRdb has only the in-frame clones, and not every one. The sample holds roughly 200,000 clones. Specimen: blood. These receptors came from a woman between 25 and 40 years old in good health. Each CDR3 is given with its conserved first and last residue.

>TRBJ1-4|TRBV11-2
CASSTWTEINEKLFF
>TRBJ1-4|TRBV28
CASSSRDSATNEKLFF
>TRBJ1-5|TRBV27
CASRPGGARQPQHF
>TRBJ1-1|TRBV19
CASSISAAPPAEAFF
>TRBJ1-4|TRBV9
CASSVEWDREGEEKLFF
>TRBJ2-3|TRBV19
CASSRLGQSLKDTQYF
>TRBJ1-2|TRBV4-2
CASSQATSFNYGYTF
>TRBJ1-5|TRBV7-2
CASSLTQVYAQPQHF
>TRBJ2-3|TRBV24-1
CATSDRPGTFISTDTQYF
>TRBJ2-7|TRBV19
CASSSNPGRYEQYF
>TRBJ1-6|TRBV6-2/TRBV6-3
CASSYFTQAGNSPLHF
>TRBJ1-3|TRBV30
CAWSGGLGGNTIYF
>TRBJ1-1|TRBV28
CASSFVTEAFF
>TRBJ2-1|TRBV12-5
CASGLVLPLIERGRRGGNEQFF
>TRBJ1-5|TRBV19
CASSWDSSNQPQHF
>TRBJ1-1|TRBV6-5
CASGRQPLVNTEAFF
>TRBJ2-2|TRBV3-1/TRBV3-2
CASSPLVGTMAGELFF
>TRBJ1-2|TRBV7-2
CASSPFLDPGYTF
>TRBJ2-7|TRBV7-8
CASSKGLDEQYF
>TRBJ1-2|TRBV29-1
CSVDDRGEDGYTF
>TRBJ1-6|TRBV6-6
CASSYGKQSYNSPLHF
>TRBJ1-6|TRBV5-1
CASSFREGGNSPLHF
>TRBJ1-4|TRBV30
CAWSYNRGGEKLFF
>TRBJ2-7|TRBV29-1
CSVQDTLSFEQYF
>TRBJ1-2|TRBV5-4
CASRYGGTNYGYTF
>TRBJ1-5|TRBV28
CASTGQINQPQHF
>TRBJ1-5|TRBV6-5
CASSYGGVSNQPQHF
>TRBJ2-1|TRBV7-6
CASSAGTSQRGQFF
>TRBJ2-3|TRBV5-1
CASRPGTTDTQYF
>TRBJ1-4|TRBV14
CASSQVQGRNEKLFF
>TRBJ1-3|TRBV15
CATSSPSSGNTIYF
>TRBJ2-7|TRBV28
CASTHSYEQYF
>TRBJ1-6|TRBV18
CASSPRTGAADSPLHF
>TRBJ1-1|TRBV19
CASSLGGGTEAFF
>TRBJ2-3|TRBV28
CASSLGGAGTDTQYF
>TRBJ1-6|TRBV6-6
CASSSFVSSPLHF
>TRBJ2-5|TRBV10-2
CATRTSGEETQYF
>TRBJ2-2|TRBV10-3
CAIYDRGKNTGELFF
>TRBJ1-1|TRBV28
CASASVPEAFF
>TRBJ1-6|TRBV11-2
CASSLDRFYNSPLHF
>TRBJ1-5|TRBV19
CASTRGLLSNQPQHF
>TRBJ2-2|TRBV7-9
CASSSGLTGGNTGELFF
>TRBJ1-1|TRBV5-6
CASSLGGTSAEAFF
>TRBJ2-1|TRBV6-1
CASSDQASGGYTNNEQFF
>TRBJ2-1|TRBV6-2/TRBV6-3
CASSYSTSALYNEQFF
>TRBJ1-1|TRBV4-1
CASSRTSGQSTEAFF
>TRBJ2-3|TRBV4-1
CASSQVGGDGDTQYF
>TRBJ2-2|TRBV6-5
CASRRQALFTGELFF